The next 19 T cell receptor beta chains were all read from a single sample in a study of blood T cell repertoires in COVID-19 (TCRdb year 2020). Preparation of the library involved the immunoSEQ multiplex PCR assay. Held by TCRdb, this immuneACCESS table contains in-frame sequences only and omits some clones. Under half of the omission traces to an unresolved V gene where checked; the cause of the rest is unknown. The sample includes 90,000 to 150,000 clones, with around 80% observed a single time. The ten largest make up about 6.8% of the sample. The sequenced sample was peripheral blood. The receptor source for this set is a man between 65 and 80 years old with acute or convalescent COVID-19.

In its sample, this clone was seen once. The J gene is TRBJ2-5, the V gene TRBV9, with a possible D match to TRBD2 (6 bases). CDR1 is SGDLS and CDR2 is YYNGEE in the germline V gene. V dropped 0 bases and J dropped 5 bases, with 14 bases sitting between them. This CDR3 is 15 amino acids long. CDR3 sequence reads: CASSVAGDMAETQYF. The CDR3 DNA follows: TGTGCCAGCAGCGTAGCGGGAGACATGGCTGAGACCCAGTACTTC.

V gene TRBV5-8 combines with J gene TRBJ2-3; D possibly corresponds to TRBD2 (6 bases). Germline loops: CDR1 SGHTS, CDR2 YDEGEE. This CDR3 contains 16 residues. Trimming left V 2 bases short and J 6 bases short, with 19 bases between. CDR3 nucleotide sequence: TGTGCCAGCAGCTTAATAGGGACCTCGGGACTGGATACGCAGTATTTT. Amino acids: CASSLIGTSGLDTQYF.

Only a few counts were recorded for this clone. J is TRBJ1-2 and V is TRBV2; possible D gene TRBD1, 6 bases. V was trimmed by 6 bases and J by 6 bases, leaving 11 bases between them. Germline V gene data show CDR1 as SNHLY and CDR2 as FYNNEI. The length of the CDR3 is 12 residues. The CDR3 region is CASSLDRNGYTF. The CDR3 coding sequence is TGTGCCAGCAGCCTCGACAGGAATGGCTACACCTTC. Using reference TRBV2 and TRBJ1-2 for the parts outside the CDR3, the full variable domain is EPEVTQTPSHQVTQMGQEVILRCVPISNHLYFYWYRQILGQKVEFLVSFYNNEISEKSEIFDDQFSVERPDGSNFTLKIRSTKLEDSAMYFCASSLDRNGYTFGSGTRLTVV.

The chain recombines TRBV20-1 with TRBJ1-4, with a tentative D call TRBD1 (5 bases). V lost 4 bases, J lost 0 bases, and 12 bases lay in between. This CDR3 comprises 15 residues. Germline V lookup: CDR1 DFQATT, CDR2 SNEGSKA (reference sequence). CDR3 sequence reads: CSAIESGATNEKLFF. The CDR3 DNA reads TGCAGTGCTATTGAATCGGGGGCAACTAATGAAAAACTGTTTTTT.

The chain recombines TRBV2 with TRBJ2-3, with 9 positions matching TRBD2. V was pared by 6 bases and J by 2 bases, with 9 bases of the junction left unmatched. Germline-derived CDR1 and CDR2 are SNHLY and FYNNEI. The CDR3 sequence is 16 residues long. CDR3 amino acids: CASSPSAGGNTDTQYF. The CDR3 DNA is TGTGCCAGCAGCCCCTCAGCGGGAGGAAACACAGATACGCAGTATTTT.

The CDR3 bases are TGTGCCAGCAGCTTGGAAGGGGTAGTAGGATCTGGAAACACCATATATTTT. Encoded protein: CASSLEGVVGSGNTIYF. This chain joins TRBV5-6 and TRBJ1-3; D is perhaps TRBD1 (5 bases). CDR3 length equals 17 residues. The germline V gene has CDR1 SGHDT and CDR2 YYEEEE. V lost 0 bases and J lost 1, with 14 bases in between.

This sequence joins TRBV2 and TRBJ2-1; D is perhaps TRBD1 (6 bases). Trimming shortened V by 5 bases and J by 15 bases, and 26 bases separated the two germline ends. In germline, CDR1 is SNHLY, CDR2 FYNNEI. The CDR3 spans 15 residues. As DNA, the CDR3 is TGTGCCAGCAGTATGGACAGCAGACAACCAACCCAGCCGTTCTTC. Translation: CASSMDSRQPTQPFF. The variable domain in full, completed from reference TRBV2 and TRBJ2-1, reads EPEVTQTPSHQVTQMGQEVILRCVPISNHLYFYWYRQILGQKVEFLVSFYNNEISEKSEIFDDQFSVERPDGSNFTLKIRSTKLEDSAMYFCASSMDSRQPTQPFFGPGTRLTVL.

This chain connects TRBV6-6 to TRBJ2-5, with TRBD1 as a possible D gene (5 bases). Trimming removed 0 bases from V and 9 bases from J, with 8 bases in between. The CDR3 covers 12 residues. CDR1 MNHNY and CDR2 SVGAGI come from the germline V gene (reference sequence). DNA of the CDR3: TGTGCCAGCAGTTACTCTTTAGGGGCCCAGTACTTC. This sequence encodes CASSYSLGAQYF.

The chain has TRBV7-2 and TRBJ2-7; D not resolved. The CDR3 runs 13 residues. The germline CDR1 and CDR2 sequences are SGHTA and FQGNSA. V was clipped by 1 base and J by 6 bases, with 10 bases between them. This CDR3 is CASSLVEEGEQYF. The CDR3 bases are TGTGCCAGCAGCTTAGTCGAGGAAGGCGAGCAGTACTTC. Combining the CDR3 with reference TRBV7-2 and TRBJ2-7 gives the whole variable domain GAGVSQSPSNKVTEKGKDVELRCDPISGHTALYWYRQSLGQGLEFLIYFQGNSAPDKSGLPSDRFSAERTGGSVSTLTIQRTQQEDSAVYLCASSLVEEGEQYFGPGTRLTVT.

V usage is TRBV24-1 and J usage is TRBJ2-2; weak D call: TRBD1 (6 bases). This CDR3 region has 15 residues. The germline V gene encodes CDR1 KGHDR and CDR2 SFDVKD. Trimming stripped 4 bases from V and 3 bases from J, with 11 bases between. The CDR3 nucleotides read TGTGCCACCAGTGACCTATACAGGGACACCGGGGAGCTGTTTTTT. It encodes CATSDLYRDTGELFF.

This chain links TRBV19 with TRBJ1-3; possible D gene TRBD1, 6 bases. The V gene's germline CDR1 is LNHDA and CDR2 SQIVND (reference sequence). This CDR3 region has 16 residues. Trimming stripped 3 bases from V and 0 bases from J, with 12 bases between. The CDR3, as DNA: TGTGCCAGTAGTATCCGGACAGCTTACTCTGGAAACACCATATATTTT. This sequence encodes CASSIRTAYSGNTIYF.

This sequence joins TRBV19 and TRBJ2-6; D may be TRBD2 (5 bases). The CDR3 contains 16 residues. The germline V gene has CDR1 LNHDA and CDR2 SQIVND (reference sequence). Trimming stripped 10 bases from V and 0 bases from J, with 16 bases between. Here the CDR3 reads CATGVLLPSGANVLTF. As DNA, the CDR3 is TGTGCCACCGGGGTCCTCCTGCCCTCTGGGGCCAACGTCCTGACTTTC.

The CDR3 sequence is CASSLSLVAGYETQYF. CDR3 nucleotide sequence: TGTGCCAGCAGCTTGAGCCTAGTAGCGGGTTATGAGACCCAGTACTTC. J is TRBJ2-5 and V is TRBV11-2, with TRBD2 matching 7 bases. Germline V gene data show CDR1 as SGHAT and CDR2 as FQNNGV. CDR3 length: 16 residues. The V segment lost 3 bases and the J segment 5 bases; nucleotides outside the gene matches: 12. The full variable domain, completed using reference TRBV11-2 and TRBJ2-5, is EAGVAQSPRYKIIEKRQSVAFWCNPISGHATLYWYQQILGQGPKLLIQFQNNGVVDDSQLPKDRFSAERLKGVDSTLKIQPAKLEDSAVYLCASSLSLVAGYETQYFGPGTRLLVL.

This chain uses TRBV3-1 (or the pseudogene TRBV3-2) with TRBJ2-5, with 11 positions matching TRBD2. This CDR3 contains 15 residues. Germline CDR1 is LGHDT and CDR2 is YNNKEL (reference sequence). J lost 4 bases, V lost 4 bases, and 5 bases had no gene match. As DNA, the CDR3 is TGTGCCAGCAGCCCCGGACTAGCGGGCCGAGAGACCCAGTACTTC. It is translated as CASSPGLAGRETQYF.

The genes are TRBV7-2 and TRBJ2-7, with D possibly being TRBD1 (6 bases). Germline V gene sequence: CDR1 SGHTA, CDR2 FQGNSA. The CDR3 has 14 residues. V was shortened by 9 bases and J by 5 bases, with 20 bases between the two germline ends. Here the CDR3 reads CARALVQGPHEQYF. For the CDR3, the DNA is TGTGCCAGAGCCCTTGTACAGGGTCCCCACGAGCAGTACTTC.

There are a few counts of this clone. This CDR3 reads CASSRWAYNEQFF. DNA for the CDR3: TGCGCCAGCAGCCGGTGGGCTTACAATGAGCAGTTCTTC. The V and J genes are TRBV4-3 and TRBJ2-1; D call uncertain. The CDR3 extends over 13 amino acids. CDR1 and CDR2 from the germline V gene are LGHNA and YSLEER. Trimming stripped 4 bases from V and 4 bases from J, with 8 bases between.

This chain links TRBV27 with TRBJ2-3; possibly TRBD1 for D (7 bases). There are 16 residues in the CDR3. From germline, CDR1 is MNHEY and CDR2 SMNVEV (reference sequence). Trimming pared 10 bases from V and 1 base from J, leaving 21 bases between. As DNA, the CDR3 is TGTGCCACCAGGGGGGCAGGACCGAGTGGCACAGATACGCAGTATTTT. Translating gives CATRGAGPSGTDTQYF.

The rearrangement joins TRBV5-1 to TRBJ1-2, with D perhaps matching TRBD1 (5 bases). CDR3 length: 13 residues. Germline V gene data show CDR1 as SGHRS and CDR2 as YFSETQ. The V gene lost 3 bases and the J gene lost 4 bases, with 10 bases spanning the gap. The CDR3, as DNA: TGCGCCAGCAGCTCAAGGGGTGGCTATGGCTACACCTTC. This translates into CASSSRGGYGYTF.

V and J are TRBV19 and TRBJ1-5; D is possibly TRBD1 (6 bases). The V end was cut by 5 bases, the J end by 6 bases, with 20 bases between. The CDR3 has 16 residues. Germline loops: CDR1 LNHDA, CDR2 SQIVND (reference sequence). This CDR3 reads CASSPTAGGERQPQHF. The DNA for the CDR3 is TGTGCCAGTAGTCCCACGGCGGGGGGCGAACGTCAGCCCCAGCATTTT.